This entry lists 32 T cell receptor beta chains sequenced from one sample in a study of response to subunit inactivated influenza vaccine. TCRdb called the RT-PCR reads again in MiXCR, with one record for every CDR3 protein. Found here are about 190,000 distinct CDR3 sequences, 14% of them singletons; the top ten hold under 30%. Here the sequenced sample was CD8+ T cells sorted from PBMCs, taken approximately 5 days after vaccination. These receptor sequences come from a man aged 50 to 60 who received an inactivated influenza vaccine.

This clonotype was observed many times. This chain joins TRBV10-3 and TRBJ2-2; D ambiguous. Germline-derived CDR1 and CDR2 are ENHRY and SYGVKD. This CDR3 has 14 residues. The V gene lost 3 bases and the J gene lost 3 bases, with 8 bases spanning the gap. DNA of the CDR3: TGTGCCATCAGTGATTCGTCCTACACCGGGGAGCTGTTTTTT. Translated: CAISDSSYTGELFF.

The chain employs TRBV6-1 and TRBJ2-2; D is unresolved. V was trimmed by 8 bases and J by 7 bases, leaving 14 bases between them. From germline, CDR1 is MNHNS and CDR2 SASEGT. This CDR3 has 13 residues. The CDR3 sequence is CASGSTSGGELFF. The CDR3 nucleotides read TGTGCCAGCGGGTCCACCTCGGGCGGGGAGCTGTTTTTT.

This clonotype was seen only a few times. The chain joins TRBV7-9 to TRBJ2-7; D is perhaps TRBD1 (5 bases). This CDR3 spans 15 amino acids. CDR1 SEHNR and CDR2 FQNEAQ come from the germline V gene (reference sequence). The V end was cut by 3 bases, the J end by 2 bases, with 14 bases between. CDR3 sequence (DNA): TGTGCCAGCAGCTTGAGTGGGGCTCTCCCCTACGAGCAGTACTTC. The encoded protein is CASSLSGALPYEQYF.

The V call is TRBV6-2 or TRBV6-3, the J call TRBJ2-7; TRBD2 agrees at 9 bases. Germline CDR1 MNHEY, CDR2 SVGEGT. V trimming: 8 bases; J trimming: 4 bases; junction bases outside the gene matches: 6. The CDR3 has 13 amino acids. The CDR3 reads CASEIAGAYEQYF. CDR3 DNA: TGTGCCAGCGAGATAGCGGGAGCGTACGAGCAGTACTTC.

This clonotype was detected ten times or more. The rearrangement joins TRBV7-8 to TRBJ1-3; D ambiguous. Germline CDR1 SGHVS, CDR2 FQNEAQ. This CDR3 is built from 11 residues. Trimming pared 3 bases from V and 4 bases from J, leaving 1 base between. For the CDR3, the DNA is TGTGCCAGCAGCTTCGGAAACACCATATATTTT. Protein: CASSFGNTIYF.

The V and J genes are TRBV18 and TRBJ2-1; 12 bases align to TRBD1. The CDR3 loop spans 15 amino acids. V lost 5 bases to trimming and J lost 7 bases; unmatched junction nucleotides: 6. The germline CDR1 and CDR2 sequences are KGHSH and LQKENI. The CDR3 bases are TGTGCCAGCTCAACGGGACAGGGGGCGCGTAATGAGCAGTTCTTC. This codes for CASSTGQGARNEQFF.

This chain joins TRBV5-1 and TRBJ2-7; D uncertain. The CDR3 is 13 amino acids. Per germline, CDR1 SGHRS and CDR2 YFSETQ. V lost 0 bases and J lost 7, with 11 bases in between. CDR3 coding DNA: TGCGCCAGCAGCTTGGGGTCACCCCTAGAGCAGTACTTC. This gives the protein CASSLGSPLEQYF.

There are a few counts of this clonotype. The chain recombines TRBV7-8 with TRBJ1-5; D call uncertain. Germline CDR1 is SGHVS and CDR2 is FQNEAQ. The CDR3 is made up of 15 amino acids. V was clipped by 1 base and J by 3 bases, with 10 bases between them. CDR3 residues: CASSLVEQFNQPQHF. CDR3 nucleotide sequence: TGTGCCAGCAGCTTAGTCGAACAATTCAATCAGCCCCAGCATTTT.

This clonotype appeared a few times. This chain links TRBV20-1 with TRBJ2-2, with TRBD1 as a possible D gene (5 bases). This CDR3 is built from 16 residues. The germline V gene has CDR1 DFQATT and CDR2 SNEGSKA (reference sequence). V was pared by 0 bases and J by 0 bases, with 11 bases between. The CDR3, as DNA: TGCAGTGCTAGAGAATCATCCAGGGCGAACACCGGGGAGCTGTTTTTT. Translated: CSARESSRANTGELFF.

The chain combines TRBV29-1 with TRBJ2-5; D gene unclear. Trimming shortened V by 0 bases and J by 0 bases, and 14 bases separated the two germline ends. Germline V gene data show CDR1 as SQVTM and CDR2 as ANQGSEA. The CDR3 is made up of 16 amino acids. CDR3: CSVEDLNLGYQETQYF. Here the CDR3 DNA reads TGCAGCGTTGAAGATCTAAACCTGGGGTACCAAGAGACCCAGTACTTC.

This chain joins TRBV28 and TRBJ2-5; TRBD2 aligns across 10 bases. The ends lost 7 bases at V and 2 bases at J; junction bases unmatched: 13. Looked up from germline, CDR1 is MDHEN and CDR2 is SYDVKM. CDR3 length equals 17 residues. DNA for the CDR3: TGTGCCAGCACCAAAGCGGGAGGGTTCACCGAACAAGAGACCCAGTACTTC. Translation: CASTKAGGFTEQETQYF.

V gene TRBV12-3 or TRBV12-4 combines with J gene TRBJ2-5; D is undetermined. This CDR3 contains 14 residues. V lost 3 bases to trimming and J lost 1 base, with 9 bases between them. As DNA, the CDR3 is TGTGCCAGCAGTTTTTTAGCTGGCCAAGAGACCCAGTACTTC. Its translation is CASSFLAGQETQYF.

The chain combines TRBV6-2 or TRBV6-3 with TRBJ2-1; 7 positions match TRBD1. Germline V gene lookup returns CDR1 MNHEY and CDR2 SVGEGT. Trimming cost V 5 bases and J 4 bases; bases outside gene matches: 2. CDR3 length equals 13 residues. The CDR3 reads CASSPQGYNEQFF. The CDR3 DNA sequence: TGTGCCAGCAGTCCACAGGGGTACAATGAGCAGTTCTTC.

This clonotype occurred many times. The chain joins TRBV6-2 or TRBV6-3 to TRBJ1-1; possible D gene TRBD1, 5 bases. The CDR3 has 13 residues. Germline CDR1 and CDR2: MNHEY and SVGEGT. The V end lost 4 bases, the J end lost 4 bases, and 10 bases lay between the germline ends. DNA for the CDR3: TGTGCCAGCAGTTTGACCGGGGCCACTGAAGCTTTCTTT. Translating gives CASSLTGATEAFF.

This clonotype was seen repeatedly, ten times or more. The rearrangement joins TRBV15 to TRBJ2-1, with 8 bases identical to TRBD1. The V gene's germline CDR1 is LNHNV and CDR2 YYDKDF (reference sequence). Trimming removed 5 bases from V and 9 bases from J; junction bases left unmatched: 12. The CDR3 loop spans 15 amino acids. CDR3 region: CATSARQGSGVEQFF. In nucleotides, the CDR3 is TGTGCCACCAGCGCCAGACAGGGGTCCGGCGTTGAGCAGTTCTTC.

This chain uses TRBV20-1 with TRBJ2-7; D remains unclear. Trimming stripped 6 bases from V and 3 bases from J, with 12 bases between. The CDR3 extends over 12 amino acids. CDR1 and CDR2 from the germline V gene are DFQATT and SNEGSKA (reference sequence). The CDR3 protein is CSAPLYNYEQYF. The CDR3 nucleotides are TGCAGTGCCCCCCTATATAACTACGAGCAGTACTTC.

V is TRBV4-3 and J is TRBJ2-5; possibly TRBD2 for D (6 bases). The CDR3 is 15 residues long. CDR1 is LGHNA, CDR2 YSLEER, per germline. Deletions cut 2 bases from V and 1 base from J, with 11 bases between. In DNA, the CDR3 is TGCGCCAGCAGCCAAACGGGAGAAGGCCAAGAGACCCAGTACTTC. This translates into CASSQTGEGQETQYF.

The chain recombines TRBV6-5 with TRBJ2-1; D is undetermined. The germline CDR1 and CDR2 sequences are MNHEY and SVGAGI. V shed 3 bases and J shed 4 bases, with 10 bases lying between them. This CDR3 has 14 residues. CDR3 sequence reads: CASSYPPSYNEQFF. The CDR3 region has the DNA TGTGCCAGCAGTTATCCCCCAAGTTACAATGAGCAGTTCTTC.

This clonotype occurred many times. The chain joins TRBV6-6 to TRBJ1-5, with 12 bases fitting TRBD1. The J segment lost 5 bases and the V segment lost 0 bases, leaving 2 bases of the junction unmatched. CDR1 and CDR2 (germline): MNHNY, SVGAGI (reference sequence). There are 16 residues in the CDR3. Here the CDR3 reads CASSYSGQGAYQPQHF. For the CDR3, the DNA is TGTGCCAGCAGTTACTCGGGACAGGGGGCCTATCAGCCCCAGCATTTT.

This chain connects TRBV6-1 to TRBJ2-7; D may be TRBD2 (5 bases). Trimming pared 2 bases from V and 1 base from J, leaving 9 bases between. The CDR3 spans 14 residues. The germline V gene has CDR1 MNHNS and CDR2 SASEGT. The CDR3 DNA reads TGTGCCAGCAGTGAAATCGGGATGTCCTACGAGCAGTACTTC. This encodes CASSEIGMSYEQYF.

This clonotype was seen a handful of times. The genes are TRBV20-1 and TRBJ2-3, with D hard to call. Germline-derived CDR1 and CDR2 are DFQATT and SNEGSKA (reference sequence). This CDR3 has 13 residues. Trimming left V 3 bases short and J 5 bases short, with 12 bases between. The CDR3 coding sequence is TGCAGTGCTAGTTTAGTTGAGGAAGATACGCAGTATTTT. It translates to CSASLVEEDTQYF.

Only a few counts were recorded for this clonotype. This chain connects TRBV3-1 to TRBJ2-3; tentatively, D is TRBD2 (6 bases). Trimming took 3 bases from V and 3 from J, leaving 13 bases between them. Germline CDR1 is LGHDT and CDR2 is YNNKEL (reference sequence). The CDR3 covers 15 residues. CDR3 sequence reads: CASSHPGTATDTQYF. The CDR3 DNA follows: TGTGCCAGCAGCCACCCCGGGACTGCTACAGATACGCAGTATTTT.

In this sample, this clonotype turned up once. This sequence joins TRBV7-9 and TRBJ2-6, with D perhaps TRBD2 (5 bases). Per germline, CDR1 SEHNR and CDR2 FQNEAQ (reference sequence). V lost 4 bases to trimming and J lost 5 bases, with 9 bases between them. CDR3 length equals 14 residues. CDR3 in amino acids: CASSSPGRANVLTF. In nucleotides, the CDR3 is TGTGCCAGCAGCTCTCCCGGGAGGGCCAACGTCCTGACTTTC.

The CDR3: CASSVGTGSNYGYTF. CDR3 coding DNA: TGTGCCAGCAGCGTAGGAACAGGGTCTAACTATGGCTACACCTTC. This chain joins TRBV9 and TRBJ1-2, with D perhaps TRBD1 (6 bases). Germline CDR1 reads SGDLS; CDR2 reads YYNGEE. V was pared by 0 bases and J by 0 bases, with 9 bases between. This CDR3 has 15 residues. Drawing the rest from reference TRBV9 and TRBJ1-2, the complete variable domain is DSGVTQTPKHLITATGQRVTLRCSPRSGDLSVYWYQQSLDQGLQFLIQYYNGEERAKGNILERFSAQQFPDLHSELNLSSLELGDSALYFCASSVGTGSNYGYTFGSGTRLTVV.

The chain has TRBV29-1 and TRBJ2-5, with a tentative D call TRBD2 (7 bases). The CDR3 totals 15 residues. Germline CDR1 reads SQVTM; CDR2 reads ANQGSEA. The germline V and J ends were trimmed by 6 bases and 2 bases, with 19 bases remaining between them. The CDR3 DNA sequence: TGCAGCGTCACCCTACGGGGGGCTACTCAAGAGACCCAGTACTTC. Protein product: CSVTLRGATQETQYF.

Relative to its sample, this clonotype is medium-sized. The CDR3 DNA follows: TGCGCCAGCAGTCTTGACAGGGGAGCCTACGAGCAGTACTTC. Its protein product is CASSLDRGAYEQYF. This sequence joins TRBV4-3 and TRBJ2-7; TRBD1 matches 8 bases. Germline CDR1 reads LGHNA; CDR2 reads YSLEER. V lost 6 bases and J lost 2; bases outside the gene matches: 6. CDR3 length equals 14 residues.

V is TRBV6-1 and J is TRBJ2-1; possibly TRBD1 for D (6 bases). This CDR3 spans 15 amino acids. The germline V gene encodes CDR1 MNHNS and CDR2 SASEGT. Trimming removed 6 bases from V and 2 bases from J, with 14 bases in between. CDR3 DNA sequence: TGTGCCAGCAGCGTGATTGAGGGGGCCTACAATGAGCAGTTCTTC. It yields the protein CASSVIEGAYNEQFF.

This clonotype was counted many times. This chain uses TRBV5-1 with TRBJ2-7; 9 bases agree with TRBD1. The CDR3 is 15 amino acids. V dropped 4 bases and J dropped 1; count of bases not matched to a gene: 6. In germline, CDR1 is SGHRS, CDR2 YFSETQ. CDR3 loop: CASSVGQGNSYEQYF. The CDR3, as DNA: TGCGCCAGCAGCGTCGGACAGGGGAATTCCTACGAGCAGTACTTC.

The chain uses TRBV20-1 and TRBJ1-5; no definite D call. The CDR3 is made up of 17 amino acids. Germline loops: CDR1 DFQATT, CDR2 SNEGSKA (reference sequence). The V end was cut by 2 bases, the J end by 0 bases, with 17 bases between. The CDR3 nucleotides are TGCAGTGCTAGACTCCGGCAGGAGCTATATAGCAATCAGCCCCAGCATTTT. Translation gives CSARLRQELYSNQPQHF.

This clonotype showed up just a few times. This chain joins TRBV7-2 and TRBJ2-7; perhaps TRBD1 as D (6 bases). CDR3 length: 14 residues. V was pared by 3 bases and J by 2 bases, with 11 bases between. CDR1 and CDR2 from the germline V gene are SGHTA and FQGNSA. CDR3 region: CASSFVEGAYEQYF. The CDR3 nucleotides are TGTGCCAGCAGCTTTGTCGAGGGGGCCTACGAGCAGTACTTC.

The V call is TRBV27, the J call TRBJ2-1; 12 bases are a match to TRBD1. V was pared by 4 bases and J by 9 bases, with 10 bases of the junction left unmatched. The CDR3 totals 16 residues. The germline V gene has CDR1 MNHEY and CDR2 SMNVEV (reference sequence). In nucleotides, the CDR3 is TGTGCCAGCAGTTACTTTTTGGGACAGGGGGCAGGTGAGCAGTTCTTC. Protein product: CASSYFLGQGAGEQFF.

V and J are TRBV12-3 or TRBV12-4 and TRBJ1-5, with no clear D. The CDR3 covers 12 residues. V lost 7 bases, J lost 3 bases, and 7 bases lay in between. The CDR3 DNA is TGTGCCAGCACGCAGAACAATCAGCCCCAGCATTTT. Residues: CASTQNNQPQHF.